What follows describes a single T cell receptor (beta chain). Among Cohort 3 donors, those recovered had two negative PCRs, clearance, or symptom resolution. The data stem from a study of blood T cell repertoires in COVID-19. Study in general: Whether acute or convalescent, the COVID-19 samples came from the United States, Italy and Spain. PBMCs, B-cell-depleted T cells, or T cells provided the cDNA or gDNA that made up the material.

Authors' processing steps: Using reference gene primer amplification, nucleated cell counts were estimated. The protocol was immunoSEQ multiplex PCR, while the TCRdb copy is restricted to in-frame clones and leaves out a portion. V and J calls and clone size come straight from that table; D and trimming were deduced from the DNA. The sample includes hundreds of thousands of clones, around 84% of them seen just once. Per the germline V gene, CDR1 is KGHSH and CDR2 is LQKENI. V dropped 5 bases and J dropped 9; count of bases not matched to a gene: 6. This CDR3 is built from 14 residues. Sequencing was done on a sample of PBMCs or T cells enriched from blood (not recorded which). The sequence came from a man between 18 and 29 years old who had recovered from COVID-19. This rearrangement joins TRBV18 to TRBJ1-6; 8 bases fit TRBD1. The CDR3 bases are TGTGCCAGCTCAATGGGACAGGCGGGTTCACCCCTCCACTTT. It yields the protein CASSMGQAGSPLHF.